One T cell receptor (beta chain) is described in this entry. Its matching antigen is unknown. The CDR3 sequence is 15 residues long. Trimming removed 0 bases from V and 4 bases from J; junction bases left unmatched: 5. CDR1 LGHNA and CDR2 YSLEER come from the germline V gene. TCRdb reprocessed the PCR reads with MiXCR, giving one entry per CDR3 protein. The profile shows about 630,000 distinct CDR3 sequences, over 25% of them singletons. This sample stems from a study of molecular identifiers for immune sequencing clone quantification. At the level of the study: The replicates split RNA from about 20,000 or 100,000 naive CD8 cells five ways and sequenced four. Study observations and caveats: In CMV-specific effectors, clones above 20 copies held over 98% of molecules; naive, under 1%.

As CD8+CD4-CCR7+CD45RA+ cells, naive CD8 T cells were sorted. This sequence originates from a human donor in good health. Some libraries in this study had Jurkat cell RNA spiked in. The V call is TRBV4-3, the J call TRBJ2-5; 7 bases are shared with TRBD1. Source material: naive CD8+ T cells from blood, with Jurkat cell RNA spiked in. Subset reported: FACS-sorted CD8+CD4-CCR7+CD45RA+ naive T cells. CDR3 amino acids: CASSQETGAGETQYF. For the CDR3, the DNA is TGCGCCAGCAGCCAAGAAACAGGGGCAGGAGAGACCCAGTACTTC.